Listed below are T cell receptor beta chains from one sample, sequenced in a study of blood T cell repertoires in COVID-19. Assay: immunoSEQ multiplex PCR; the TCRdb copy retains only in-frame clones and omits some. The profile covers around 260,000 clones, with 65% to 90% appearing a single time and around 1.8% taken by the ten largest. Sequenced input: peripheral blood. Source of these receptors: a man aged 25-45 years with active or convalescent COVID-19. Each CDR3 is given with its conserved first and last residue. Fields, in order: CDR3 protein, CDR3 DNA, V gene, J gene, D gene, clone size. The D gene is left open where the match is weak. Size values are once, few and many counts, or a class for expanded clones, and some rows have none.

CDR3 protein: CASSLKTSGGSETQYF; CDR3 DNA: TGTGCCAGCAGCCTTAAGACTAGCGGGGGGAGTGAGACCCAGTACTTC; V gene: TRBV3-1/TRBV3-2; J gene: TRBJ2-5; D gene: TRBD2; clone size: .
CDR3 protein: CASSLEQDTEAFF; CDR3 DNA: TGTGCCAGCAGCTTAGAACAGGACACTGAAGCTTTCTTT; V gene: TRBV7-6; J gene: TRBJ1-1; D gene: .; clone size: .
CDR3 protein: CASSQEVGTSTGELFF; CDR3 DNA: TGTGCCAGCAGCCAAGAAGTTGGGACTTCAACCGGGGAGCTGTTTTTT; V gene: TRBV4-2; J gene: TRBJ2-2; D gene: .; clone size: .
CDR3 protein: CASSQSIGQGLAKNIQYF; CDR3 DNA: TGCGCCAGCAGTCAATCGATCGGACAGGGGTTAGCCAAAAACATTCAGTACTTC; V gene: TRBV23-1; J gene: TRBJ2-4; D gene: TRBD1; clone size: .
CDR3 protein: CASSVGSGYGYTF; CDR3 DNA: TGTGCCAGCAGCGTTGGGTCAGGGTATGGCTACACCTTC; V gene: TRBV9; J gene: TRBJ1-2; D gene: .; clone size: .
CDR3 protein: CASSPEGAGANVLTF; CDR3 DNA: TGTGCCAGCAGCCCTGAGGGGGCAGGGGCCAACGTCCTGACTTTC; V gene: TRBV19; J gene: TRBJ2-6; D gene: TRBD1; clone size: .
CDR3 protein: CASSREATNEKLFF; CDR3 DNA: TGCGCCAGCAGCCGGGAGGCAACTAATGAAAAACTGTTTTTT; V gene: TRBV5-1; J gene: TRBJ1-4; D gene: .; clone size: .
CDR3 protein: CASSAPGYEQYF; CDR3 DNA: TGTGCCAGCAGTGCCCCGGGCTACGAGCAGTACTTC; V gene: TRBV25-1; J gene: TRBJ2-7; D gene: .; clone size: .
CDR3 protein: CASSSEGSGVGYNEQFF; CDR3 DNA: TGCGCCAGCAGTTCCGAGGGTAGCGGGGTGGGCTACAATGAGCAGTTCTTC; V gene: TRBV10-1; J gene: TRBJ2-1; D gene: TRBD2; clone size: .
CDR3 protein: CASSRTLAGGTGELFF; CDR3 DNA: TGTGCCAGCAGCCGCACCCTAGCGGGGGGCACCGGGGAGCTGTTTTTT; V gene: TRBV7-7; J gene: TRBJ2-2; D gene: TRBD2; clone size: once
CDR3 protein: CASSSRDSYEQYF; CDR3 DNA: TGTGCCAGCAGCTCCCGGGACAGCTACGAGCAGTACTTC; V gene: TRBV6-5; J gene: TRBJ2-7; D gene: TRBD1; clone size: .
CDR3 protein: CASSRQGNTEAFF; CDR3 DNA: TGTGCCAGCAGCAGACAGGGGAACACTGAAGCTTTCTTT; V gene: TRBV12-3/TRBV12-4; J gene: TRBJ1-1; D gene: TRBD1; clone size: .
CDR3 protein: CASSETTGPRGTQYF; CDR3 DNA: TGTGCCAGCAGCGAAACGACAGGACCCCGGGGGACCCAGTACTTC; V gene: TRBV5-4; J gene: TRBJ2-5; D gene: .; clone size: .
CDR3 protein: CASSVNSGNYEQYF; CDR3 DNA: TGTGCCAGCAGCGTGAACAGCGGGAACTACGAGCAGTACTTC; V gene: TRBV9; J gene: TRBJ2-7; D gene: TRBD2; clone size: once
CDR3 protein: CASSQEWDRAGNTIYF; CDR3 DNA: TGCGCCAGCAGCCAAGAATGGGACAGGGCCGGGAACACCATATATTTT; V gene: TRBV4-1; J gene: TRBJ1-3; D gene: TRBD1; clone size: .
CDR3 protein: CASSTGGYEQYF; CDR3 DNA: TGTGCCAGTAGTACGGGGGGGTACGAGCAGTACTTC; V gene: TRBV19; J gene: TRBJ2-7; D gene: TRBD2; clone size: .
CDR3 protein: CASSLRGTGGGTEAFF; CDR3 DNA: TGTGCCAGCAGTCTCCGAGGGACAGGGGGTGGCACTGAAGCTTTCTTT; V gene: TRBV6-2/TRBV6-3; J gene: TRBJ1-1; D gene: TRBD1; clone size: once
CDR3 protein: CASSLKLGLEQYF; CDR3 DNA: TGTGCCAGCAGCTTAAAACTGGGGCTCGAGCAGTACTTC; V gene: TRBV7-2; J gene: TRBJ2-7; D gene: .; clone size: .
CDR3 protein: CASSQRNYGYTF; CDR3 DNA: TGTGCCAGCAGCCAGCGGAACTATGGCTACACCTTC; V gene: TRBV12-3/TRBV12-4; J gene: TRBJ1-2; D gene: .; clone size: .
CDR3 protein: CASSPSRGGYTEAFF; CDR3 DNA: TGCGCCAGCAGCCCCTCCAGAGGGGGATACACTGAAGCTTTCTTT; V gene: TRBV5-1; J gene: TRBJ1-1; D gene: .; clone size: .
CDR3 protein: CASSLLTVEEQYF; CDR3 DNA: TGTGCCAGCAGCCTCCTCACGGTCGAGGAGCAGTACTTC; V gene: TRBV7-2; J gene: TRBJ2-7; D gene: .; clone size: .
CDR3 protein: CASSQDGTADSYGYTF; CDR3 DNA: TGCGCCAGCAGCCAAGATGGGACAGCCGACTCCTATGGCTACACCTTC; V gene: TRBV4-3; J gene: TRBJ1-2; D gene: TRBD1; clone size: .
CDR3 protein: CASSLKLTRGTAYEQYF; CDR3 DNA: TGTGCCAGCAGCTTAAAATTGACCAGGGGGACTGCCTACGAGCAGTACTTC; V gene: TRBV7-4; J gene: TRBJ2-7; D gene: .; clone size: .
CDR3 protein: CAWSIGSGAFSYNEQFF; CDR3 DNA: TGTGCCTGGAGTATTGGTAGCGGGGCCTTCTCCTACAATGAGCAGTTCTTC; V gene: TRBV30; J gene: TRBJ2-1; D gene: TRBD2; clone size: .
CDR3 protein: CASSQGDRIATGELFF; CDR3 DNA: TGTGCCAGCAGCCAAGGGGACAGGATTGCGACCGGGGAGCTGTTTTTT; V gene: TRBV27; J gene: TRBJ2-2; D gene: TRBD1; clone size: .
CDR3 protein: CASSSGNSRETQYF; CDR3 DNA: TGTGCCAGCAGCAGTGGTAATAGTAGAGAGACCCAGTACTTC; V gene: TRBV11-2; J gene: TRBJ2-5; D gene: .; clone size: .